These 15 T cell receptor beta chains originate from one sample sequenced in a study of technical replicates of blood from several donors. The table came from immunoSEQ multiplex PCR; TCRdb's copy has only in-frame clones and leaves some out. The table lists approximately 95,000 clones, around 95% of them singletons. The sequencing input was T cells isolated from PBMCs. Source of these receptors: a human donor in good health.

The chain has TRBV6-5 and TRBJ1-1; the D gene is possibly TRBD1 (5 bases). In germline, CDR1 is MNHEY, CDR2 SVGAGI. The CDR3 has 14 residues. V lost 7 bases, J lost 1 base, and 13 bases lay in between. This CDR3 reads CASIPPQGNTEAFF. For the CDR3, the DNA is TGTGCCAGCATTCCTCCTCAGGGGAACACTGAAGCTTTCTTT.

The V gene is TRBV9, the J gene TRBJ2-3; tentatively, D is TRBD1 (8 bases). Trimming removed 3 bases from V and 2 bases from J, with 22 bases in between. There are 18 residues in the CDR3. The germline gives CDR1 SGDLS, CDR2 YYNGEE. In DNA form, the CDR3 reads TGTGCCAGCAGCGCGGAACCTTACAGGGGGAGGGCCACAGATACGCAGTATTTT. This gives the protein CASSAEPYRGRATDTQYF. The full variable domain, in which reference TRBV9 and TRBJ2-3 provide the parts outside the CDR3, is DSGVTQTPKHLITATGQRVTLRCSPRSGDLSVYWYQQSLDQGLQFLIQYYNGEERAKGNILERFSAQQFPDLHSELNLSSLELGDSALYFCASSAEPYRGRATDTQYFGPGTRLTVL.

A remark on this clone: One end of the junction fails to match germline, which may point to a read error. The chain links TRBV7-7 to TRBJ2-5, with D hard to call. The CDR3 covers 13 residues. Germline CDR1 and CDR2: SSHAT and FNYEAQ (reference sequence). The CDR3 sequence: CASRPNGQETQYF. As DNA, the CDR3 is TGTGCTAGCAGGCCGAACGGCCAAGAGACCCAGTACTTC.

The chain has TRBV29-1 and TRBJ2-5, with D tentatively TRBD1 (5 bases). Looked up from germline, CDR1 is SQVTM and CDR2 is ANQGSEA. Trimming cost V 4 bases and J 2 bases, with 11 bases left between them. The CDR3 totals 13 residues. CDR3 DNA sequence: TGCAGCGTTGGGTGGGGCGGACAAGAGACCCAGTACTTC. Protein product: CSVGWGGQETQYF.

CDR3 sequence reads: CASSLDGGLLEQYF. The CDR3 DNA sequence: TGTGCCAGCAGCTTAGATGGTGGCCTCCTCGAGCAGTACTTC. The chain recombines TRBV11-2 with TRBJ2-7; no firm D call. The CDR3 is 14 amino acids. The germline gives CDR1 SGHAT, CDR2 FQNNGV. V lost 0 bases and J 6 bases, leaving 12 bases between the germline ends.

The chain has TRBV19 and TRBJ2-2, with TRBD1 matching over 8 bases. This CDR3 region has 16 residues. From germline, CDR1 is LNHDA and CDR2 SQIVND (reference sequence). Trimming cost V 7 bases and J 5 bases; bases outside gene matches: 12. Here the CDR3 DNA reads TGTGCCAGTACGACAGGGGCGAGTTTAGGGACCGGGGAGCTGTTTTTT. Its protein product is CASTTGASLGTGELFF.

The chain has TRBV5-1 and TRBJ1-2; TRBD1 is a possible D gene (5 bases). V dropped 0 bases and J dropped 0 bases, with 9 bases sitting between them. The CDR3 length is 15 residues. In germline, CDR1 is SGHRS, CDR2 YFSETQ. The CDR3 here is CASSLDGRANYGYTF. The CDR3 region has the DNA TGCGCCAGCAGCTTGGATGGCAGGGCTAACTATGGCTACACCTTC. The whole variable domain, remainder taken from reference TRBV5-1 and TRBJ1-2, is KAGVTQTPRYLIKTRGQQVTLSCSPISGHRSVSWYQQTPGQGLQFLFEYFSETQRNKGNFPGRFSGRQFSNSRSEMNVSTLELGDSALYLCASSLDGRANYGYTFGSGTRLTVV.

CDR3 protein: CAWSVQVSGGGQYF. DNA for the CDR3: TGTGCCTGGAGTGTACAGGTATCCGGGGGAGGGCAGTACTTC. V is TRBV30 and J is TRBJ2-7; the D gene is possibly TRBD2 (6 bases). Trimming took off 0 bases at V and 9 bases at J, with 18 bases between the two ends. The germline CDR1 and CDR2 sequences are GTSNPN and SVGIG (reference sequence). This CDR3 has 14 amino acids. Looking up the rest from reference TRBV30 and TRBJ2-7 gives the full variable domain: SQTIHQWPATLVQPVGSPLSLECTVEGTSNPNLYWYRQAAGRGLQLLFYSVGIGQISSEVPQNLSASRPQDRQFILSSKKLLLSDSGFYLCAWSVQVSGGGQYFGPGTRLTVT.

This clone was seen only once. This sequence joins TRBV14 and TRBJ1-5; 10 positions agree with TRBD1. The CDR3 is 15 amino acids. Looked up from germline, CDR1 is SGHDN and CDR2 is FVKESK. V lost 4 bases to trimming and J lost 4 bases; unmatched junction nucleotides: 4. This chain's CDR3 is CASSPRDRGNQPQHF. The CDR3 coding sequence is TGTGCCAGCAGCCCCCGGGACAGGGGTAATCAGCCCCAGCATTTT.

The chain carries TRBV4-3 and TRBJ2-3; 10 bases line up with TRBD2. There are 17 residues in the CDR3. The V and J ends lost 2 bases and 3 bases, in that order; junction bases with no gene match: 8. Per the germline V gene, CDR1 is LGHNA and CDR2 is YSLEER. CDR3 in amino acids: CASSQSLAGVGTDTQYF. CDR3 bases: TGCGCCAGCAGCCAATCCCTAGCGGGAGTAGGGACAGATACGCAGTATTTT.

J is TRBJ1-1 and V is TRBV11-3, with a weak D call TRBD1 (5 bases). The germline V and J ends were trimmed by 5 bases and 8 bases, with 15 bases remaining between them. CDR3 length: 13 amino acids. The germline V gene encodes CDR1 SGHNT and CDR2 YENEEA. The CDR3 protein is CASSTLTATEAFF. The CDR3 nucleotides are TGTGCCAGCAGCACTCTGACAGCCACGGAAGCTTTCTTT.

This sequence joins TRBV30 and TRBJ2-3; possibly TRBD1 for D (6 bases). The germline V gene encodes CDR1 GTSNPN and CDR2 SVGIG (reference sequence). The V end was cut by 4 bases, the J end by 1 base, with 15 bases between. This CDR3 contains 15 residues. This CDR3 is CAWNEGHRGTDTQYF. Written as DNA, the CDR3 is TGTGCCTGGAACGAGGGACACCGAGGCACAGATACGCAGTATTTT.

The chain is built from TRBV6-4 and TRBJ2-1; 11 nucleotides line up with TRBD1. The germline V gene encodes CDR1 MRHNA and CDR2 SNTAGT. V was clipped by 3 bases and J by 9 bases; unmatched bases: 4. CDR3 length equals 14 residues. CDR3 amino acids: CASSEGQGVSEQFF. Here the CDR3 DNA reads TGTGCCAGCAGTGAGGGACAGGGGGTGAGTGAGCAGTTCTTC.

This chain links TRBV6-5 with TRBJ1-5, with D unresolved. CDR1 MNHEY and CDR2 SVGAGI come from the germline V gene. Trimming left V 0 bases short and J 8 bases short, with 8 bases between. The CDR3 has 13 residues. The CDR3 DNA reads TGTGCCAGCAGTTACTCAATTGGAGAGCCCCAGCATTTT. Translation: CASSYSIGEPQHF.

This clone appeared once. The rearrangement links TRBV15 to TRBJ2-5; 7 nucleotides match TRBD1. The V gene end was trimmed by 1 base and the J gene end by 5 bases; junction bases not matched to a gene: 10. This CDR3 region has 16 residues. Germline loops: CDR1 LNHNV, CDR2 YYDKDF (reference sequence). The CDR3 loop reads CATSRVSEGARETQYF. The CDR3 DNA is TGTGCCACCAGCAGAGTTTCAGAGGGGGCCCGGGAGACCCAGTACTTC.